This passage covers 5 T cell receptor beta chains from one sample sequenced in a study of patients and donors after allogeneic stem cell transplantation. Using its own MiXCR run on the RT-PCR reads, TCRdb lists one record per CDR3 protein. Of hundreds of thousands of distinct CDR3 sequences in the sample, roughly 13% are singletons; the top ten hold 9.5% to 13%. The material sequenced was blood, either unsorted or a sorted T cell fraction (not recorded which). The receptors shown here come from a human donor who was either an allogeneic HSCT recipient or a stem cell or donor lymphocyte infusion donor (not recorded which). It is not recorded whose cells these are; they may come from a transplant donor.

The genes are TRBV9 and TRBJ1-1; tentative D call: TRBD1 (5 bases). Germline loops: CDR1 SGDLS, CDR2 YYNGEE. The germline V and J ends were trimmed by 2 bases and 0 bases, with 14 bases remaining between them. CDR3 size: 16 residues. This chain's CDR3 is CASSVGTGLMNTEAFF. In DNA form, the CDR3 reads TGTGCCAGCAGCGTGGGGACGGGACTCATGAACACTGAAGCTTTCTTT.

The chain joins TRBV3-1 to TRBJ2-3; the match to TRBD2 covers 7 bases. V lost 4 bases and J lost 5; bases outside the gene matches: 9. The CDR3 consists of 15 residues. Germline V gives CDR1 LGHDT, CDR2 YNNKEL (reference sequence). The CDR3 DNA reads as TGTGCCAGCAGCCCGCAGCGGGGTGCACGAGATACGCAGTATTTT. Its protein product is CASSPQRGARDTQYF.

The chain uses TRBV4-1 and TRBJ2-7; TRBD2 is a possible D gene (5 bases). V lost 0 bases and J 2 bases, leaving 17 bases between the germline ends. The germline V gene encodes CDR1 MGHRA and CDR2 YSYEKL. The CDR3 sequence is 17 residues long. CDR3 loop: CASSQEGLRGLTYEQYF. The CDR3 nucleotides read TGCGCCAGCAGCCAAGAGGGTTTGAGAGGACTCACCTACGAGCAGTACTTC.

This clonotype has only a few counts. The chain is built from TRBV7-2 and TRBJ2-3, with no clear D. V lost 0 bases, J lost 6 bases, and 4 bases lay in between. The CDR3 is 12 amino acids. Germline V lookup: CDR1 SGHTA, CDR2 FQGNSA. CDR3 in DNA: TGTGCCAGCAGCTTAGCGCATGATACGCAGTATTTT. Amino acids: CASSLAHDTQYF.

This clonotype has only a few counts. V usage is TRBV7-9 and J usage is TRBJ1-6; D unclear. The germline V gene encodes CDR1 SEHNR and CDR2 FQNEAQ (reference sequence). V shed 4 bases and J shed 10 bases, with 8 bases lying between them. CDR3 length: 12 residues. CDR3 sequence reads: CASSYPESPLHF. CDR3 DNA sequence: TGTGCCAGCAGCTACCCGGAATCACCCCTCCACTTT.